This T cell receptor beta chain is from a study of spatial heterogeneity in lung cancer. Background on the study: Alpha-chain detections were consistently fewer than beta-chain detections among the sequences.

Each TCR cDNA molecule carried a unique molecular identifier. One entry per CDR3 protein, called by TCRdb with MiXCR from the 5' RACE reads. The sample holds over 90,000 distinct CDR3 sequences; 7% to 9% are singletons and the top ten take roughly 7.2%. As to time point: sample taken at primary tumor resection. No cell sorting; template was whole RNA from tumor, lung tissue or PBMC. Trimming took 5 bases from V and 0 from J; bases not matched to a gene: 21. The CDR3 covers 22 residues. This TCR derives from a male donor with early-stage non-small cell lung cancer. V and J are TRBV12-3 or TRBV12-4 and TRBJ2-3; 12 positions agree with TRBD2. Sample: PBMCs, taken at surgery. The CDR3 DNA follows: TGTGCCAGCAGTCCTTCAATAAGGGGACTAGCGGGCGCCAGACGGAGCACAGATACGCAGTATTTT. This sequence encodes CASSPSIRGLAGARRSTDTQYF.